Each of the 2 T cell receptor beta chains below was sequenced from the same sample in a study of T cells in Graves' hyperthyroidism and ophthalmopathy. Amplified regions were TCR beta CDR3 sequences from RNA transcripts. Researchers ran a first-round RT-PCR on the TCR CDR3 using the HTBI primer set. Each CDR3 protein is one row after TCRdb ran MiXCR on the multiplex PCR reads. The sample holds roughly 500,000 distinct CDR3 sequences; 46% are singletons and the top ten take under 20%. Input material: peripheral blood or thyroid tissue (not recorded which). Receptor source: an adult woman with Graves' disease, either hyperthyroidism or ophthalmopathy (not recorded which).

This clonotype was picked up a small number of times. The chain combines TRBV28 with TRBJ2-2; the D is unclear. Trimming shortened V by 5 bases and J by 7 bases, and 11 bases separated the two germline ends. Germline V gene data show CDR1 as MDHEN and CDR2 as SYDVKM. The CDR3 runs 13 residues. CDR3 protein: CASSPRMDGELFF. CDR3 DNA: TGTGCCAGCAGTCCTCGGATGGACGGGGAGCTGTTTTTT.

V usage is TRBV14 and J usage is TRBJ2-7; D perhaps matches TRBD2 (5 bases). The CDR3 covers 13 residues. Germline loops: CDR1 SGHDN, CDR2 FVKESK. The CDR3 loop reads CARGGTSGVEQYF. The CDR3 nucleotides are TGTGCTAGAGGCGGAACTAGTGGGGTCGAGCAGTACTTC.